This T cell receptor beta chain comes out of a study of control samples from healthy donors and cancer patients. Produced via immunoSEQ multiplex PCR; TCRdb's table is partial and in-frame only. The table shows tens of thousands of clones, with 65% to 90% occurring only once. Germline-derived CDR1 and CDR2 are MNHEY and SMNVEV (reference sequence). J lost 5 bases, V lost 5 bases, and 11 bases had no gene match. This CDR3 comprises 16 residues. What was sequenced was PBMCs. The chain uses TRBV27 and TRBJ2-3, with 9 bases fitting TRBD2. The clonotype was recovered from a woman aged 50 to 65 with lung cancer. For the CDR3, the DNA is TGTGCCAGCAGTCGACTTCGCGGGGGGGCAAAAGATACGCAGTATTTT. Residues: CASSRLRGGAKDTQYF.